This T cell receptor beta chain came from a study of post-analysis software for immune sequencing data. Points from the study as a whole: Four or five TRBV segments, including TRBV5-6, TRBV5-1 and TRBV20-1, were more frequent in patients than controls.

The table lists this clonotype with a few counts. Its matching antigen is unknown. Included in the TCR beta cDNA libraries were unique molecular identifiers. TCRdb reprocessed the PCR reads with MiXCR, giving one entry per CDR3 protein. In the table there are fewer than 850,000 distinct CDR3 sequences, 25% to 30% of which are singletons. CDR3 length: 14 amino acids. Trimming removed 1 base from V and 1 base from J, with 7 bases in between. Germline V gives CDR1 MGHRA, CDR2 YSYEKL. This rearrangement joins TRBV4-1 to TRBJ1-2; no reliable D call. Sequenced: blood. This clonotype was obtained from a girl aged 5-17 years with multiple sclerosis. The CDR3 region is CASSQADGNYGYTF. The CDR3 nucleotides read TGCGCCAGCAGCCAAGCGGACGGTAACTATGGCTACACCTTC.